This T cell receptor beta chain was recovered during a study of T-cell memory formation after mild COVID-19. Study findings and constraints: Some clones that responded were present in memory (sampled pre-infection), which suggests cross-reactive memory joined.

MiXCR was run by TCRdb on the 5' RACE reads, yielding one entry per CDR3 protein. Among roughly 340,000 distinct CDR3 sequences listed, roughly 15% were seen once. Germline-derived CDR1 and CDR2 are MGHRA and YSYEKL. Trimming took 0 bases from V and 6 from J, leaving 18 bases between them. This CDR3 comprises 18 residues. For this clonotype: The antigen remains undetermined.

This clonotype was sampled from a man aged 18 to 29 who had mild COVID-19 (a few samples of this study predate the infection). Cell type and time point are not known. J is TRBJ1-6 and V is TRBV4-1, with D tentatively TRBD1 (5 bases). The source material was PBMCs or a T cell subset sorted from them (not recorded which). The CDR3, as DNA: TGCGCCAGCAGCCAAGATGTTCGAGGGGCGAAGAGTAATTCACCCCTCCACTTT. Translation gives CASSQDVRGAKSNSPLHF.